Listed below are T cell receptor beta chains from one sample, sequenced in a study of cytomegalovirus exposure and HLA in healthy donors. The assay was immunoSEQ multiplex PCR, and TCRdb's table has in-frame clones only and misses some. The sample has 150,000 or so clones, 80% seen once. The specimen sequenced was PBMCs. These receptors were taken from a male donor in good health and CMV-seropositive. The CDR3 runs from the conserved cysteine through the conserved F or W. Each record gives: D gene, clone size, J gene, V gene, CDR3 protein, CDR3 DNA. D genes are given only for firm matches. The size field is filled for only some rows; it gives once, few, many or a size class.

D: TRBD1
size: -
J: TRBJ2-5
V: TRBV6-5
CDR3: CASGTDQETQYF
DNA: TGTGCCAGCGGGACAGACCAAGAGACCCAGTACTTC

D: TRBD1
size: -
J: TRBJ2-7
V: TRBV28
CDR3: CASRTAGTGIYEQYF
DNA: TGTGCCAGCAGAACAGCCGGGACAGGGATCTACGAGCAGTACTTC

D: TRBD2
size: -
J: TRBJ2-2
V: TRBV28
CDR3: CASSRGGANTGELFF
DNA: TGTGCCAGCAGTCGGGGAGGGGCGAACACCGGGGAGCTGTTTTTT

D: TRBD1
size: -
J: TRBJ1-2
V: TRBV19
CDR3: CASLTGGYGYTF
DNA: TGTGCCAGTCTGACAGGGGGTTATGGCTACACCTTC

D: TRBD1
size: -
J: TRBJ2-7
V: TRBV6-5
CDR3: CAGRSRRTGFYEQYF
DNA: TGTGCCGGCAGGTCTCGCCGGACAGGATTCTACGAGCAGTACTTC

D: TRBD2
size: -
J: TRBJ2-7
V: TRBV23-1
CDR3: CASSQNRGRAAEQYF
DNA: TGCGCCAGCAGTCAAAACAGAGGGAGGGCCGCCGAGCAGTACTTC

D: TRBD1
size: -
J: TRBJ1-2
V: TRBV18
CDR3: CASSYGTGSLYGYTF
DNA: TGTGCCAGCTCATACGGGACAGGCAGTCTCTATGGCTACACCTTC

D: TRBD2
size: once
J: TRBJ2-7
V: TRBV19
CDR3: CASSAGLAVYEQYF
DNA: TGTGCCAGTAGCGCGGGACTAGCGGTGTACGAGCAGTACTTC

D: TRBD2
size: -
J: TRBJ2-7
V: TRBV7-8
CDR3: CASSLVGTSGRGDEQYF
DNA: TGTGCCAGCAGCTTAGTGGGGACTAGCGGGAGAGGGGACGAGCAGTACTTC

D: -
size: -
J: TRBJ2-1
V: TRBV6-5
CDR3: CASHGEDNEQFF
DNA: TGTGCCAGCCACGGAGAGGACAATGAGCAGTTCTTC

D: TRBD1
size: -
J: TRBJ2-5
V: TRBV9
CDR3: CASSVDRGGTQYF
DNA: TGTGCCAGCAGCGTGGACAGGGGAGGGACCCAGTACTTC

D: TRBD2
size: -
J: TRBJ2-3
V: TRBV6-4
CDR3: CASRMTGGDTQYF
DNA: TGTGCCAGCCGAATGACGGGGGGAGATACGCAGTATTTT

D: -
size: few
J: TRBJ2-4
V: TRBV7-8
CDR3: CASSPLESPRYF
DNA: TGTGCCAGCAGCCCCCTTGAAAGCCCGCGGTACTTC

D: -
size: -
J: TRBJ1-3
V: TRBV30
CDR3: CAWSQGFGNTIYF
DNA: TGTGCCTGGAGCCAGGGTTTTGGAAACACCATATATTTT

D: TRBD1
size: -
J: TRBJ2-7
V: TRBV6-1
CDR3: CASSVGQGGSYEQYF
DNA: TGTGCCAGCAGTGTCGGACAGGGGGGCTCCTACGAGCAGTACTTC

D: -
size: few
J: TRBJ1-2
V: TRBV10-3
CDR3: CAINAGRPRGYTF
DNA: TGTGCCATCAATGCGGGGCGCCCTAGGGGCTACACCTTC

D: TRBD1
size: -
J: TRBJ1-3
V: TRBV6-4
CDR3: CASSLTGVTGNTIYF
DNA: TGTGCCAGCAGTCTAACAGGGGTTACGGGAAACACCATATATTTT

D: TRBD1
size: -
J: TRBJ1-2
V: TRBV7-2
CDR3: CASSPGTGAPSAYGYTF
DNA: TGTGCCAGCAGCCCGGGGACAGGGGCCCCGTCGGCTTATGGCTACACCTTC

D: -
size: -
J: TRBJ2-1
V: TRBV13
CDR3: CASSWTYNNEQFF
DNA: TGTGCCAGCAGCTGGACATACAACAATGAGCAGTTCTTC

D: TRBD1
size: -
J: TRBJ2-7
V: TRBV6-6
CDR3: CASSARQGAHEQYF
DNA: TGTGCCAGCAGTGCGCGACAGGGGGCCCACGAGCAGTACTTC

D: TRBD1
size: -
J: TRBJ2-1
V: TRBV6-1
CDR3: CASSRDRGYNEQFF
DNA: TGTGCCAGCAGCCGGGACAGGGGCTACAATGAGCAGTTCTTC

D: TRBD2
size: -
J: TRBJ2-1
V: TRBV27
CDR3: CASSRQREYGEQFF
DNA: TGTGCCAGCAGTCGTCAGCGGGAGTATGGTGAGCAGTTCTTC

D: TRBD1
size: -
J: TRBJ2-5
V: TRBV2
CDR3: CASKGAVGLQETQYF
DNA: TGTGCCAGCAAGGGGGCAGTGGGGCTACAAGAGACCCAGTACTTC